The present T cell receptor (beta chain) was sequenced within a study of lymphopenia after photon versus proton radiotherapy. With regard to this clone: The antigen remains unidentified.

Study-wide results and caveats: Only patients who died were analyzed for survival; proton advantage is unproven. In patients who died, overall survival fell as post-nadir TCR diversity dropped more. Photon-treated patients lost naive T cells and TCR diversity; proton-treated stayed stable. Oligoclonal CD8+ Temra expansion after nadir drove photon patients' diversity drop.

The CDR3 covers 13 residues. V lost 6 bases and J lost 4, with 12 bases in between. CDR1 and CDR2 from the germline V gene are MNHEY and SVGAGI. This table comes from immunoSEQ multiplex PCR, and its TCRdb copy is limited to in-frame clones, with some not included. The data contain roughly 53,000 clones, 80% to 90% of them singletons. The receptor was derived from a man aged 45-65 years with gastric cancer. The rearrangement joins TRBV6-5 to TRBJ1-2; possible D gene TRBD1, 6 bases. Sequenced here: peripheral blood, sampled from a patient treated with photon-based radiotherapy. CDR3 amino acids: CASRLGQFYGYTF. Here the CDR3 DNA reads TGTGCCAGCAGATTAGGACAGTTCTATGGCTACACCTTC.